This TCR beta chain comes out of a study of type 1 and type 2 diabetes patients. The PCR template was genomic DNA. Multiplex PCR with 30 forward and 13 reverse primers amplified the TCR beta CDR3. MiXCR, run by TCRdb on the multiplex PCR reads, gives a single entry per CDR3 protein. The data contain 250,000 to 300,000 distinct CDR3 sequences, roughly 44% of them singletons. The CDR3 is 11 amino acids. The germline V gene encodes CDR1 MGHDK and CDR2 SYGVNS. The V end lost 4 bases, the J end lost 12 bases, and 12 bases lay between the germline ends. This clonotype was obtained from a man aged 18 to 29 with type 2 diabetes. Sequenced input: peripheral blood mononuclear cells (PBMCs). The V gene is TRBV25-1, the J gene TRBJ1-2, with a tentative D call TRBD1 (6 bases). The CDR3 reads CASSARGGHTF. The DNA of the CDR3 is TGTGCCAGCAGTGCCAGGGGAGGCCACACCTTC.